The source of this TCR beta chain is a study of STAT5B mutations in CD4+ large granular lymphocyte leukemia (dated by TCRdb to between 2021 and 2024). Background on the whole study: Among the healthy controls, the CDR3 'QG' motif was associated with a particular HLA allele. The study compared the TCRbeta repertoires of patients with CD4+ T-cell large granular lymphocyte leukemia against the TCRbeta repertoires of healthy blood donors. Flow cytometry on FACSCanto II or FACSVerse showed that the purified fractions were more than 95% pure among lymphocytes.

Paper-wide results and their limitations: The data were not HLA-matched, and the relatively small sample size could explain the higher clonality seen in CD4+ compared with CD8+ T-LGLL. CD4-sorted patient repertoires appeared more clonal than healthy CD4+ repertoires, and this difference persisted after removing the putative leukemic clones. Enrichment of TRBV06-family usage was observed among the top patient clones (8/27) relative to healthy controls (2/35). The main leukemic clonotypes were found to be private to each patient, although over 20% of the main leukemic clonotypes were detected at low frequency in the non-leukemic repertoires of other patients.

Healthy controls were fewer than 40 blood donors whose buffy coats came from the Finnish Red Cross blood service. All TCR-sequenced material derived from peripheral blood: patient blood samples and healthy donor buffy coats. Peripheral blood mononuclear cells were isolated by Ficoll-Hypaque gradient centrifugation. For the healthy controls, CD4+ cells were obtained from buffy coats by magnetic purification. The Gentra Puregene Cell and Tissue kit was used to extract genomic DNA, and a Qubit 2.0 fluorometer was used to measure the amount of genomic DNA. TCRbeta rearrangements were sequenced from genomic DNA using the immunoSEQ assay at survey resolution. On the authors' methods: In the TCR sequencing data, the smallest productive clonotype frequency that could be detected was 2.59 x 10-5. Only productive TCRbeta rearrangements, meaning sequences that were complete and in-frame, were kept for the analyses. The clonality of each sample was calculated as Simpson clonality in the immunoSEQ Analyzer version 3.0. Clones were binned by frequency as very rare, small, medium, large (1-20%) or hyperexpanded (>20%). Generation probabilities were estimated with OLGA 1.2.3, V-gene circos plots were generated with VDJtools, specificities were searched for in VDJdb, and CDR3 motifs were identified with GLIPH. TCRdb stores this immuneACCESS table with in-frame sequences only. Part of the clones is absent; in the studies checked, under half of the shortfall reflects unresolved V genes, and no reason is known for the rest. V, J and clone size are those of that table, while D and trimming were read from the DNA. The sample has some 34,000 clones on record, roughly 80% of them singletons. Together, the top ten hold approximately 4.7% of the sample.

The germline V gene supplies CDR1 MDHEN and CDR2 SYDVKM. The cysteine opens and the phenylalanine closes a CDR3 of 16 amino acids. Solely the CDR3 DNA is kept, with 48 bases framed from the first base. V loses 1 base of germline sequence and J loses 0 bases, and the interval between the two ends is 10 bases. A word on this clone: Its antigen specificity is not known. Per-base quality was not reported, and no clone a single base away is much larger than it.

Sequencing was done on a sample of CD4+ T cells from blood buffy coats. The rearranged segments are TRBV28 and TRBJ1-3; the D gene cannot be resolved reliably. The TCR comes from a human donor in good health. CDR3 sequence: CASSLSAPLSGNTIYF. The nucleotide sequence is TGTGCCAGCAGTTTATCGGCGCCGCTCTCTGGAAACACCATATATTTT.